This entry features one T cell receptor (beta chain) sequence. CDR1 is WSHSY, CDR2 SAAADI, per germline. This CDR3 has 13 amino acids. Trimming removed 11 bases at V and 7 bases at J, with 21 bases between. Time point described: pre-treatment sample, taken before nivolumab and TIL therapy. This entry comes from a study of TIL therapy for anti-PD-1-resistant metastatic lung cancer. Turning to the study itself: Tumors were harvested before any PD-1/PD-L1 blockade. Tumors carried a median roughly 1.5 non-synonymous mutations per megabase.

The libraries were made with immunoSEQ v3. TCRdb's table, derived via immunoSEQ multiplex PCR, lists solely in-frame clones and lacks some. The repertoire holds under 35,000 clones, with 74% as singletons. The chain joins TRBV10-2 to TRBJ2-7; maybe TRBD2 (7 bases). The clonotype comes from a woman aged 30-85 years with non-small cell lung cancer. The source material was blood, sampled at baseline. CDR3 region: CAAGSGGAQEQYF. The CDR3 DNA sequence: TGCGCCGCGGGGTCTGGGGGGGCTCAAGAGCAGTACTTC.